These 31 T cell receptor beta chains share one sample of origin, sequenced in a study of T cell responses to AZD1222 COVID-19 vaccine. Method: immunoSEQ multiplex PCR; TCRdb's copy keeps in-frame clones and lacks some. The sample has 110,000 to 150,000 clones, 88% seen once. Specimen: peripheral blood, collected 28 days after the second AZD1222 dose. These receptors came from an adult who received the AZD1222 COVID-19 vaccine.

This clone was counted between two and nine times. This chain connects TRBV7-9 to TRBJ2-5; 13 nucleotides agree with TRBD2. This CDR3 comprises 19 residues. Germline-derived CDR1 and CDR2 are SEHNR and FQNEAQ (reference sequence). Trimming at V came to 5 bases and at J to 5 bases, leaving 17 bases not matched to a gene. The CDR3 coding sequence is TGTGCCAGCAGCGGGTGGACTAGCGGGAGCAACCCTAATAGGGAGACCCAGTACTTC. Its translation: CASSGWTSGSNPNRETQYF.

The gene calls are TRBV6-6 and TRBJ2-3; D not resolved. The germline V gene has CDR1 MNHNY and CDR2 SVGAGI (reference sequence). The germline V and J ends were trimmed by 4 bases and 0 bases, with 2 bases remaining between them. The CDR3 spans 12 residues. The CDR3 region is CASSSSTDTQYF. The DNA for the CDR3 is TGTGCCAGCAGTTCCAGCACAGATACGCAGTATTTT.

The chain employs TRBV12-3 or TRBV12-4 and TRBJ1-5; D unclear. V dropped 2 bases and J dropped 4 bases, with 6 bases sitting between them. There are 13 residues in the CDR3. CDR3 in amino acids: CASSLLGNQPQHF. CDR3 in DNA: TGTGCCAGCAGTTTACTGGGGAATCAGCCCCAGCATTTT.

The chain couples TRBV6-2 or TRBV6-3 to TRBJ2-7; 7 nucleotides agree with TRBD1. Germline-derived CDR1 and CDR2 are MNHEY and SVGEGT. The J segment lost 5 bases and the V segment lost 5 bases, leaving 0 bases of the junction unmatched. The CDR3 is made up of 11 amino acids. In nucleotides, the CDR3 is TGTGCCAGCAGTGACAGGGACGAGCAGTACTTC. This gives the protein CASSDRDEQYF.

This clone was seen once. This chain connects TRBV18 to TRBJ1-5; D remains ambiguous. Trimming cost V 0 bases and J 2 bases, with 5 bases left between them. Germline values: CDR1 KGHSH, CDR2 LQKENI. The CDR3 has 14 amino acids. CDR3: CASSPPGGNQPQHF. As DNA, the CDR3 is TGTGCCAGCTCACCACCGGGAGGCAATCAGCCCCAGCATTTT.

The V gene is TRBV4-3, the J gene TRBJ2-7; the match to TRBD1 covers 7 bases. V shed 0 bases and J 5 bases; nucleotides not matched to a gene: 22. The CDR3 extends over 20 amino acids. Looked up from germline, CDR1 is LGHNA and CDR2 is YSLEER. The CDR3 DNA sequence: TGCGCCAGCAGCCAAGATTATCGGACAGGCCGAGGATTACGATTCAACGAGCAGTACTTC. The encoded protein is CASSQDYRTGRGLRFNEQYF.

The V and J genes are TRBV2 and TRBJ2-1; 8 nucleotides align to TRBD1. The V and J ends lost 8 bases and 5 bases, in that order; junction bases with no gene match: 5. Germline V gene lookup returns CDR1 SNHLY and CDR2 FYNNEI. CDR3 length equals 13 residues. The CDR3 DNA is TGTGCCAGCCTCCCGGACAGGGACAATGAGCAGTTCTTC. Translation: CASLPDRDNEQFF.

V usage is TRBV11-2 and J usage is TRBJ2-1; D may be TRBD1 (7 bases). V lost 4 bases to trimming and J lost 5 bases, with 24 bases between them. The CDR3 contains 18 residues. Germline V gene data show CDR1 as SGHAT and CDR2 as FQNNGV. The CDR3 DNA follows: TGTGCCAGCAGCTCCCCACAGGGGTCCCAGGGGGGCCACAATGAGCAGTTCTTC. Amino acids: CASSSPQGSQGGHNEQFF.

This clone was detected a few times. CDR3 in DNA: TGTGCCAGCAGTTCGACGGGGACCATATATTTT. This codes for CASSSTGTIYF. This rearrangement joins TRBV6-5 to TRBJ1-3, with unresolved D. Germline loops: CDR1 MNHEY, CDR2 SVGAGI. V shed 4 bases and J shed 10 bases, with 8 bases lying between them. The CDR3 covers 11 residues.

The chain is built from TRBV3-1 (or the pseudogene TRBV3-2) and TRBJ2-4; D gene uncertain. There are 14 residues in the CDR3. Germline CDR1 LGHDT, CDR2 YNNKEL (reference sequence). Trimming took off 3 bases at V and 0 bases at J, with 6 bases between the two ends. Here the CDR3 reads CASSQGLAKNIQYF. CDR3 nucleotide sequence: TGTGCCAGCAGCCAGGGTTTAGCCAAAAACATTCAGTACTTC.

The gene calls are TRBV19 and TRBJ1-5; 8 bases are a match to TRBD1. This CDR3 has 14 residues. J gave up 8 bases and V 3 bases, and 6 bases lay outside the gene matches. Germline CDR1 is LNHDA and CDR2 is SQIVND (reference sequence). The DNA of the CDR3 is TGTGCCAGTAGTATCAGGGGGCCCGAGGAGCCCCAGCATTTT. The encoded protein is CASSIRGPEEPQHF.

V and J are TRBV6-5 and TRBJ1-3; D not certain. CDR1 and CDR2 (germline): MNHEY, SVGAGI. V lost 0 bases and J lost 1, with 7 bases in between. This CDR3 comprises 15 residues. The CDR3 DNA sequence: TGTGCCAGCAGTTACTCGGCAGGTTCTGGAAACACCATATATTTT. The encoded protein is CASSYSAGSGNTIYF.

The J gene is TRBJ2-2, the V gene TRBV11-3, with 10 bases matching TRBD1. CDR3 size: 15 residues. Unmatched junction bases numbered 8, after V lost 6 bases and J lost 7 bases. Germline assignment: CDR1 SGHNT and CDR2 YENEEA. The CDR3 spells CASRAGTGESGELFF. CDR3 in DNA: TGTGCCAGCAGGGCCGGGACAGGGGAAAGCGGGGAGCTGTTTTTT.

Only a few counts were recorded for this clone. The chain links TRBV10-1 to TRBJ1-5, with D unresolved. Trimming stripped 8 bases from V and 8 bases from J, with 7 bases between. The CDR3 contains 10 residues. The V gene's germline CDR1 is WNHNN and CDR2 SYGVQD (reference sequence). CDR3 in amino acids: CASGSEPQHF. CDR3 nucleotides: TGCGCCAGCGGTTCAGAGCCCCAGCATTTT.

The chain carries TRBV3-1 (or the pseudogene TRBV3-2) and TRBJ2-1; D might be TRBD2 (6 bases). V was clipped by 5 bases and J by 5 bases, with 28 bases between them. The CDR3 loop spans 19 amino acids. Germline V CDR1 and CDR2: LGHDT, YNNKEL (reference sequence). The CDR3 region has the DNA TGTGCCAGCAGCTCCAAAGTTTCTAGAACGGGAGTATGGAACAATGAGCAGTTCTTC. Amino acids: CASSSKVSRTGVWNNEQFF.

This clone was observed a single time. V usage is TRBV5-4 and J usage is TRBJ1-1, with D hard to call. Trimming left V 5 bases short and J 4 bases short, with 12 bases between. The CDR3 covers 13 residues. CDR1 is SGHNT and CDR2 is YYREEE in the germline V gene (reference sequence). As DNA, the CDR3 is TGTGCCAGCAGACTCCGGCCGGGCACTGAAGCTTTCTTT. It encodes CASRLRPGTEAFF. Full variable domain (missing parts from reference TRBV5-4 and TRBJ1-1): ETGVTQSPTHLIKTRGQQVTLRCSSQSGHNTVSWYQQALGQGPQFIFQYYREEENGRGNFPPRFSGLQFPNYSSELNVNALELDDSALYLCASRLRPGTEAFFGQGTRLTVV.

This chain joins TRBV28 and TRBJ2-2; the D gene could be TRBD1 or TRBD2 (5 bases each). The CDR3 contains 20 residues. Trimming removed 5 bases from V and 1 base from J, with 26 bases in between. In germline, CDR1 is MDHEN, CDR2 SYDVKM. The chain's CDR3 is CASSLPPPGTDERNTGELFF. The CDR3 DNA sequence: TGTGCCAGCAGTCTTCCCCCACCCGGGACCGACGAAAGGAACACCGGGGAGCTGTTTTTT.

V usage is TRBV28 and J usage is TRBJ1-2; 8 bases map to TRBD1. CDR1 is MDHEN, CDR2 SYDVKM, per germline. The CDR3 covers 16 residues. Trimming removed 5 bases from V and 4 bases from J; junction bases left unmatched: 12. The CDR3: CASSPRGRGHGYGYTF. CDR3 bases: TGTGCCAGCAGTCCTAGGGGCAGGGGGCACGGCTATGGCTACACCTTC.

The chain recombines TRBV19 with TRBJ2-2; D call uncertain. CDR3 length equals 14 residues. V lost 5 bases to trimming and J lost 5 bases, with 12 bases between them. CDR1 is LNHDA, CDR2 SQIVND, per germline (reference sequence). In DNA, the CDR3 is TGTGCCAGTAGTTTACCGAGAGCGACCGGGGAGCTGTTTTTT. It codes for CASSLPRATGELFF.

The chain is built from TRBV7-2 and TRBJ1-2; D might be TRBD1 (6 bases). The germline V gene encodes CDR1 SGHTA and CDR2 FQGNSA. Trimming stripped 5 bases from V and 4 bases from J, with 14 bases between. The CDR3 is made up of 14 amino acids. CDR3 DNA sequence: TGTGCCAGCAGCCCAGACACAGGGCCCTATGGCTACACCTTC. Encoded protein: CASSPDTGPYGYTF. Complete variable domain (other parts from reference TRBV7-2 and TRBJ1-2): GAGVSQSPSNKVTEKGKDVELRCDPISGHTALYWYRQSLGQGLEFLIYFQGNSAPDKSGLPSDRFSAERTGGSVSTLTIQRTQQEDSAVYLCASSPDTGPYGYTFGSGTRLTVV.

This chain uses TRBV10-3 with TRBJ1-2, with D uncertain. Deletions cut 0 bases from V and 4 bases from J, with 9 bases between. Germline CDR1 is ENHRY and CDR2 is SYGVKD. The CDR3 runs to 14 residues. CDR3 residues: CAISESGGLYGYTF. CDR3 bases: TGTGCCATCAGTGAGTCTGGCGGCCTCTATGGCTACACCTTC.

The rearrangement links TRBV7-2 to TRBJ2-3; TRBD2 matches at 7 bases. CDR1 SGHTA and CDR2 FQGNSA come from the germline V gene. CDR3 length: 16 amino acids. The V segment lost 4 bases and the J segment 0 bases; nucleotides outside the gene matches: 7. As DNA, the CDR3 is TGTGCCAGCAGCTCTGGATGGACTAGGAGCACAGATACGCAGTATTTT. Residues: CASSSGWTRSTDTQYF.

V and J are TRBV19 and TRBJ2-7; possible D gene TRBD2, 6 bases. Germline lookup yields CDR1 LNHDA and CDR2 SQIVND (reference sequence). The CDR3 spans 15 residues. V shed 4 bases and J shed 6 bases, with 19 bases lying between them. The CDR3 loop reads CASSTTRFVGGEQYF. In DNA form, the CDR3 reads TGTGCCAGTAGTACGACACGGTTCGTGGGGGGCGAGCAGTACTTC.

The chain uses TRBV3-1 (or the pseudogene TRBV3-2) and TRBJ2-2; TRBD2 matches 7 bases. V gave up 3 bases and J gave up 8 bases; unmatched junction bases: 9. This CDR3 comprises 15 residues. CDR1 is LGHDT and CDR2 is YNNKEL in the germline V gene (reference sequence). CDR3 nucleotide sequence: TGTGCCAGCAGCCAGGGCCAGACTAGCTCGGGGGAGCTGTTTTTT. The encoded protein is CASSQGQTSSGELFF.

The CDR3 here is CATSRDAGTTNYGYTF. In DNA, the CDR3 is TGTGCCACCAGCAGAGACGCCGGGACAACTAACTATGGCTACACCTTC. The genes are TRBV15 and TRBJ1-2; possibly TRBD1 for D (6 bases). Germline loops: CDR1 LNHNV, CDR2 YYDKDF (reference sequence). Trimming stripped 0 bases from V and 0 bases from J, with 11 bases between. This CDR3 contains 16 residues.

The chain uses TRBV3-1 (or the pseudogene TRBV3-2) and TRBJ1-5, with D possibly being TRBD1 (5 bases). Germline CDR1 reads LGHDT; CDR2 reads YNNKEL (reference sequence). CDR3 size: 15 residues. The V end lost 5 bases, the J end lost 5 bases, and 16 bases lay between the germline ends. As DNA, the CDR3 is TGTGCCAGCAGCGCGGGACCGTTCGACTATCAGCCCCAGCATTTT. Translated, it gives CASSAGPFDYQPQHF.

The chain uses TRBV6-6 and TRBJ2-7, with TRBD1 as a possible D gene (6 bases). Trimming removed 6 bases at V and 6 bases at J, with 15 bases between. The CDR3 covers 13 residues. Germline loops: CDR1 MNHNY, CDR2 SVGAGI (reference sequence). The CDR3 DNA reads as TGTGCCAGCAGAGGGGACACATCTCGCGAGCAGTACTTC. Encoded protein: CASRGDTSREQYF.

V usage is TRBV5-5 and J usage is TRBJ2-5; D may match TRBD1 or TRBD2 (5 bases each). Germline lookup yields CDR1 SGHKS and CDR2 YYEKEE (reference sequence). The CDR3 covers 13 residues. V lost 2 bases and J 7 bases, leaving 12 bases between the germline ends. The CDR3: CASSLEGWATQYF. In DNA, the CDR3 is TGTGCCAGCAGCTTAGAGGGGTGGGCGACCCAGTACTTC.

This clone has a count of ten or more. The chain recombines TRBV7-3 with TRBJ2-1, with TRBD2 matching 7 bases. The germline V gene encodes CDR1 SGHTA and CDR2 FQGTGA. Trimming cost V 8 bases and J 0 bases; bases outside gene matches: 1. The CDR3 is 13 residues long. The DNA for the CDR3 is TGTGCCAGCGGCGGGAGCTCCTACAATGAGCAGTTCTTC. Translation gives CASGGSSYNEQFF.

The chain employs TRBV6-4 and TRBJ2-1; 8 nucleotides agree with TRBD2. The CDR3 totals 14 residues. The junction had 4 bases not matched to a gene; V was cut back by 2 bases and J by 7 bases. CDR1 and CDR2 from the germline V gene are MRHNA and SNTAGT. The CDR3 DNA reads TGTGCCAGCAGTGACGTTAGCGGGACTAATGAGCAGTTCTTC. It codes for CASSDVSGTNEQFF.

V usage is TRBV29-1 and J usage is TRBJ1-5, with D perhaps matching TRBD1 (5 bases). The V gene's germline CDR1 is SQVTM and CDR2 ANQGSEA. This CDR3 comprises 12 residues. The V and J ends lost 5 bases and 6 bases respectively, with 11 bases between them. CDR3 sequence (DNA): TGCAGCGTTAGTCTAGGGGCTCAGCCCCAGCATTTT. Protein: CSVSLGAQPQHF. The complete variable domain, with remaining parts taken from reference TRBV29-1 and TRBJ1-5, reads SAVISQKPSRDICQRGTSLTIQCQVDSQVTMMFWYRQQPGQSLTLIATANQGSEATYESGFVIDKFPISRPNLTFSTLTVSNMSPEDSSIYLCSVSLGAQPQHFGDGTRLSIL.